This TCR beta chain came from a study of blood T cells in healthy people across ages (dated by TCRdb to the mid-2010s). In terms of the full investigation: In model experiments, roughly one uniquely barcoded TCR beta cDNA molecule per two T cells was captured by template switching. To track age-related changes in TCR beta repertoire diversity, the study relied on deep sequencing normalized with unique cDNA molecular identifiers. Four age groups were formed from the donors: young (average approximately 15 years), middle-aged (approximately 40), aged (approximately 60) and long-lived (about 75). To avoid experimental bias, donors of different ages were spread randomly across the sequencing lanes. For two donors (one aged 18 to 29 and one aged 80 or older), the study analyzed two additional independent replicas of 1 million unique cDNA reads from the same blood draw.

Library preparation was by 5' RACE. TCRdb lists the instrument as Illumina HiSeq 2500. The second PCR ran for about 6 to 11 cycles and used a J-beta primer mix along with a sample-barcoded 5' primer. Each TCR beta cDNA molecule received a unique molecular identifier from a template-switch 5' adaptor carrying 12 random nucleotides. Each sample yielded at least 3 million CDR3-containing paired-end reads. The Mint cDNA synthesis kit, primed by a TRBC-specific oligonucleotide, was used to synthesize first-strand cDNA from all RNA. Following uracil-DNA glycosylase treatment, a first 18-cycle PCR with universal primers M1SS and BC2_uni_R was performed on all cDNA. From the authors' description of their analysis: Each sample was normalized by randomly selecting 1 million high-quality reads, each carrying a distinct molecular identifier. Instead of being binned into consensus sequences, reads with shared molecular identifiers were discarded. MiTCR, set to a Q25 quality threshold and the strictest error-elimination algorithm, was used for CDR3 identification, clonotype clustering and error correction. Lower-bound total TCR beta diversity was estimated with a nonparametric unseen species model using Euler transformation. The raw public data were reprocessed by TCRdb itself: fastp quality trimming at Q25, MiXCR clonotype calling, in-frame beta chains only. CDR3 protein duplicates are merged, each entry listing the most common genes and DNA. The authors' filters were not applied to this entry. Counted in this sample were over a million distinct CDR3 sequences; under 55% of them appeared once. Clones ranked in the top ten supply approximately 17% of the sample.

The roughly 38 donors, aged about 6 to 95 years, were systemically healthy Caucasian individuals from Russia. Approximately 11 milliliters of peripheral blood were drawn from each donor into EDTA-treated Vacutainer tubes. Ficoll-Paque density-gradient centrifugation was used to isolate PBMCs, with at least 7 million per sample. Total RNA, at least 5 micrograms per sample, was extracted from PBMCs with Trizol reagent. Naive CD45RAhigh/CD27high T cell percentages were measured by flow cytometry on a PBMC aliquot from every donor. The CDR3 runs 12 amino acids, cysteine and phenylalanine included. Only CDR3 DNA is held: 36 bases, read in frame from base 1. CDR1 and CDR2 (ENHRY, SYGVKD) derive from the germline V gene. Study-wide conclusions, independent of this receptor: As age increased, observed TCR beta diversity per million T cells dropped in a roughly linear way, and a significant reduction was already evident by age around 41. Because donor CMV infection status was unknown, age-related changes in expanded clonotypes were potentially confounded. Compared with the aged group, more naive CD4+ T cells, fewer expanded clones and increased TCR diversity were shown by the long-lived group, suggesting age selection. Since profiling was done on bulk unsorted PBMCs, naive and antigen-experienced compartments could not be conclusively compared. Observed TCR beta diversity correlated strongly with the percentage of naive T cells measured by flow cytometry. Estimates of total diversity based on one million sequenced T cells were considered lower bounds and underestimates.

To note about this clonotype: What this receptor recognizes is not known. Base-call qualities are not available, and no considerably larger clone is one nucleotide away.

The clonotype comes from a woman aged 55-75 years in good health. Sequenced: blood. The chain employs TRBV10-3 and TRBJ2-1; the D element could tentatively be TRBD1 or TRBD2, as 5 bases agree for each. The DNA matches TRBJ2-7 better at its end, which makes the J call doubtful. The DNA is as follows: TGTGCCATCAGTCGGGACCGCTCCGAGCAGTACTTC. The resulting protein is CAISRDRSEQYF.